This record concerns one T cell receptor beta chain sequence. The antigen is undetermined. As for treatment: roughly ten-day PBMC culture with coronavirus spike peptide pools or control peptides (ViraFEST assay). ViraFEST used peptide pools to expand antigen-specific T cells before TCR sequencing. The record originates from a study of vaccination and CD4 T cells after COVID-19. The wider study: Median time from COVID diagnosis to post-COVID sampling was under 120 days (35 to 161).

Study-level points and caveats: Looking at convalescent patients, a median roughly 83% of reactive clones were present only post-vaccination.

With the Oncomine TCR Beta short-read assay, DNA from cultured CD4+ T cells was sequenced. Cultured CD4+ T cells were the source of extracted genomic DNA. MiXCR, applied by TCRdb to the PCR reads, yields one record per CDR3 protein. Altogether 2,800 or so distinct CDR3 sequences are present, 33% being singletons, with the ten largest covering approximately 35%. This sequence was found in a human donor who had recovered from COVID-19. The specimen was CD4+ T cells from blood, cultured in vitro.

The CDR3 region is CSAIRQGAEKLFF. Written as DNA, the CDR3 is TGCAGTGCTATACGACAGGGGGCTGAAAAACTGTTTTTT. This chain links TRBV20-1 with TRBJ1-4; 10 nucleotides agree with TRBD1. The germline CDR1 and CDR2 sequences are DFQATT and SNEGSKA (reference sequence). The CDR3 is 13 amino acids. The V segment lost 4 bases and the J segment 7 bases; nucleotides outside the gene matches: 3.